The entry below gives a single TCR beta chain sequence along with its context. Which antigen it targets is not known. Base qualities are not at hand, and no much larger clone is one base apart. Enrolling through a virtual design, the prospective study's participants ranged in age from about 18 to 100 years and lived across roughly 24 United States geographic areas. In the prospective study, cohorts were assigned on the basis of participant-reported clinical history obtained from a screening survey and a study questionnaire. For ImmuneRACE Cohort 3, a participant was defined as recovered based on two consecutive negative NP/OP PCR tests, clearance by a healthcare professional, or resolution of symptoms. Each participant in the prospective study had whole blood, serum and a nasopharyngeal or oropharyngeal swab collected by mobile phlebotomists. Participants in the prospective study had the option to provide additional blood draws and questionnaires over a 2-month period. Before DNA extraction, blood samples from the prospective study were shipped at room temperature or frozen.

TCRbeta CDR3 regions were amplified from genomic DNA using the immunoSEQ Assay, a bias-controlled multiplex PCR. In the paper's pipeline: Nucleated cell counts per sample were estimated from amplification of reference gene primers within the assay. To quantify the absolute abundance of each unique TCRbeta CDR3 rearrangement, sequence reads were collapsed and filtered. For each sample, productive Simpson clonality was calculated by taking the square root of Simpson's diversity index across productive rearrangements. Entries here come from immuneACCESS through TCRdb and include only in-frame sequences with V and J called. Some clones fail to appear in such tables; in the studies checked, an unresolved V gene covers under half of the shortfall, and the cause of the remainder is unknown. The V and J calls and the clone size are those of that table, but D and trimming were determined from the DNA. Within this sample are about 320,000 clones, with 80% to 90% of them counted one time only. Clones ranked in the top ten supply about 8.9% of the sample.

The data were obtained in a study of blood T cell repertoires in COVID-19 (dated by TCRdb to about 2020). About the study as a whole: Samples from collaborators originated in the United States, Italy and Spain and spanned both the acute and convalescent phases of COVID-19. The material from the prospective study consisted of cDNA or gDNA derived from T cells, B-cell-depleted T cells, or PBMCs. Subjects who had been exposed to COVID-19, were actively infected with it, or had recovered from it provided the deeply sampled blood TCRbeta repertoires that made up the dataset. The repertoires were released in a freely available public database meant as a resource for research on the immune response to SARS-CoV-2. Samples were obtained from the ongoing ImmuneRACE study (first 160 participants) and from over 1,000 subjects provided by 6 global collaborators. Sample metadata almost always included a de-identified subject ID, COVID-19 status, age in years and sex. HLA class I and class II types, where available, came from metadata supplied by the sample provider rather than from assay-based typing. The research as a whole found: Clinical and demographic metadata were provided uncurated, with the amount varying by source and participant.

CDR1 and CDR2 were assigned from the germline V gene as SGHTS and YDEGEE. Measured from the cysteine to the phenylalanine, the CDR3 is 16 residues long. Only the CDR3 DNA stays, 48 bases, in frame from base 1. Trimming leaves V shorter by 4 bases and J shorter by 5 bases, with the junction holding 13 bases beyond the gene matches. This TCR derives from a woman between 18 and 29 years old who had recovered from COVID-19. Sequenced material: PBMCs or T cells enriched from blood (not recorded which). The sequence is built from TRBV5-8 and TRBJ1-1, with 8 central nucleotides matching TRBD1. CDR3 sequence: CASSILTQGAGTEAFF. The DNA is as follows: TGTGCCAGCAGCATTCTTACTCAGGGGGCCGGGACTGAAGCTTTCTTT.